Below, 12 T cell receptor beta chains from the same sample are listed, as sequenced in a study of OX40 agonist ivuxolimab in advanced cancers. Profiled with immunoSEQ multiplex PCR; TCRdb holds only in-frame clones, not every one. Of fewer than 85,000 clones listed, 65% to 90% were seen once; the top ten hold under 0.75%. The specimen was CD4+ or CD8+ T cells sorted from blood, collected in a trial of the OX40 agonist ivuxolimab. Receptors originate from an adult with an advanced solid tumor such as melanoma, head and neck, liver or kidney cancer.

The chain carries TRBV6-1 and TRBJ2-1; D not certain. This CDR3 region has 14 residues. Germline V gene data show CDR1 as MNHNS and CDR2 as SASEGT. Trimming left V 7 bases short and J 5 bases short, with 15 bases between. The CDR3 is CASTTSWTNNEQFF. The CDR3 region has the DNA TGTGCCAGCACAACGAGTTGGACGAACAATGAGCAGTTCTTC.

The rearrangement uses TRBV4-1 and TRBJ2-5, with D unclear. The CDR3 extends over 13 amino acids. V dropped 1 base and J dropped 4 bases, with 7 bases sitting between them. The germline CDR1 and CDR2 sequences are MGHRA and YSYEKL. The CDR3 region has the DNA TGCGCCAGCAGCCAAGTCCCTTCAGAGACCCAGTACTTC. Translating it yields CASSQVPSETQYF.

The CDR3 region is CASSQDNRAFGYEQYF. CDR3 sequence (DNA): TGCGCCAGCAGCCAAGATAACAGGGCCTTTGGGTACGAGCAGTACTTC. V and J are TRBV4-3 and TRBJ2-7; D is perhaps TRBD1 (6 bases). The CDR3 runs 16 residues. Per germline, CDR1 LGHNA and CDR2 YSLEER. Trimming shortened V by 0 bases and J by 4 bases, and 16 bases separated the two germline ends.

This clone came up a few times. The chain recombines TRBV10-3 with TRBJ2-1; D is perhaps TRBD2 (5 bases). The CDR3 consists of 15 residues. Trimming pared 3 bases from V and 2 bases from J, leaving 11 bases between. Germline V CDR1 and CDR2: ENHRY, SYGVKD. CDR3 region: CAISDARATYNEQFF. Written as DNA, the CDR3 is TGTGCCATCAGTGACGCGCGGGCCACCTACAATGAGCAGTTCTTC.

The V gene is TRBV29-1, the J gene TRBJ1-6; tentative D call: TRBD1 (6 bases). CDR3 size: 13 residues. The V end was cut by 6 bases, the J end by 7 bases, with 13 bases between. Germline-derived CDR1 and CDR2 are SQVTM and ANQGSEA. The CDR3 protein is CSVGTTGNSPLHF. CDR3 bases: TGCAGCGTCGGGACAACCGGGAATTCACCCCTCCACTTT.

This clone was observed once. The junction shows a germline mismatch at one end, possibly a read error. This chain links TRBV5-4 with TRBJ1-6; D unclear. Germline loops: CDR1 SGHNT, CDR2 YYREEE (reference sequence). The CDR3 length is 14 residues. The CDR3 DNA reads TGTGCCAGCACCAAGGGCTCCAATAATTCACCCCTCCACTTT. Its protein product is CASTKGSNNSPLHF.

V and J are TRBV11-2 and TRBJ2-1; D is possibly TRBD2 (5 bases). The CDR3 has 14 residues. V was cut by 1 base and J by 6 bases, with 10 bases left in between. Germline assignment: CDR1 SGHAT and CDR2 FQNNGV. CDR3 in amino acids: CASSLVPRGNEQFF. CDR3 DNA: TGTGCCAGCAGCTTAGTACCCCGGGGCAATGAGCAGTTCTTC.

The chain joins TRBV7-2 to TRBJ1-1; the match to TRBD1 covers 7 bases. V shed 4 bases and J 11 bases; nucleotides not matched to a gene: 13. Germline V gives CDR1 SGHTA, CDR2 FQGNSA. This CDR3 is 14 amino acids long. The CDR3 region is CASSSSPLTGEAFF. The CDR3 DNA reads TGTGCCAGCAGCTCTTCCCCCTTAACAGGGGAGGCTTTCTTT.

The J gene is TRBJ2-3, the V gene TRBV5-4; the D gene is possibly TRBD2 (6 bases). There are 14 residues in the CDR3. Trimming took 1 base from V and 3 from J, leaving 9 bases between them. Germline V gene sequence: CDR1 SGHNT, CDR2 YYREEE (reference sequence). For the CDR3, the DNA is TGTGCCAGCAGCTTGATTGGGGGGACAGATACGCAGTATTTT. Amino acids: CASSLIGGTDTQYF.

The rearrangement joins TRBV6-1 to TRBJ1-2; possible D gene TRBD1, 5 bases. Looked up from germline, CDR1 is MNHNS and CDR2 is SASEGT. This CDR3 region has 15 residues. V was clipped by 6 bases and J by 6 bases, with 20 bases between them. CDR3 loop: CASSLEGWAEDGYTF. The CDR3 bases are TGTGCCAGCAGCTTAGAGGGGTGGGCGGAGGATGGCTACACCTTC.

The genes are TRBV6-6 and TRBJ1-3; unclear D gene. This CDR3 is 14 amino acids long. V was cut by 5 bases and J by 0 bases, with 8 bases left in between. Germline V gene data show CDR1 as MNHNY and CDR2 as SVGAGI (reference sequence). This CDR3 reads CASSRRSSGNTIYF. CDR3 DNA: TGTGCCAGCAGTCGACGGAGCTCTGGAAACACCATATATTTT.

The CDR3 sequence: CASCTFSYNEQFF. DNA for the CDR3: TGTGCCAGCTGTACTTTTTCCTACAATGAGCAGTTCTTC. The chain joins TRBV7-2 to TRBJ2-1; no clear D gene. The CDR3 is 13 residues long. Germline V gene sequence: CDR1 SGHTA, CDR2 FQGNSA. Trimming shortened V by 8 bases and J by 1 base, and 9 bases separated the two germline ends.